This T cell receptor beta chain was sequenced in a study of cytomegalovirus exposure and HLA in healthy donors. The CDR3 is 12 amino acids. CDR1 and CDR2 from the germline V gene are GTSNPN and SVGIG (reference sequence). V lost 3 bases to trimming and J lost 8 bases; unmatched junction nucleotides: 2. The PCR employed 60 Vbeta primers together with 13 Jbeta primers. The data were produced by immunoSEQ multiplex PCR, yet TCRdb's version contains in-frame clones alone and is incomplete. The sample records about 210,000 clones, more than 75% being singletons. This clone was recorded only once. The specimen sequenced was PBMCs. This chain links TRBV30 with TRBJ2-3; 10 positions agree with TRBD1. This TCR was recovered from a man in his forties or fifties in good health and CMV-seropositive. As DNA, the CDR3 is TGTGCCTGGAGGACAGGGGGCGGTACGCAGTATTTT. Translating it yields CAWRTGGGTQYF.